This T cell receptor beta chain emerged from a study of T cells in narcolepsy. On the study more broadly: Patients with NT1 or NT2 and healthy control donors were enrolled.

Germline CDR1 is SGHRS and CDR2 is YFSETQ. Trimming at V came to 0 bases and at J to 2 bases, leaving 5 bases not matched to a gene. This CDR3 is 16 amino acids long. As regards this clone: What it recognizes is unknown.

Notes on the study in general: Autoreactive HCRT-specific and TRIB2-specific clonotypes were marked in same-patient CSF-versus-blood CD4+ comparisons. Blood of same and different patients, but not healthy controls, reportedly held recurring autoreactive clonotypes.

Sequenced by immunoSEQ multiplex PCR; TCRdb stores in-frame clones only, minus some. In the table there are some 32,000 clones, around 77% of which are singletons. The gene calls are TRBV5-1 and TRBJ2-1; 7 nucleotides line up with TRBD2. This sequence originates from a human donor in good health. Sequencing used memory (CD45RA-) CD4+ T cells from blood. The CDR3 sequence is CASSLAGGRTYNEQFF. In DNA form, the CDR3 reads TGCGCCAGCAGCTTGGCCGGCGGGAGAACCTACAATGAGCAGTTCTTC.